This is a list of T cell receptor beta chains from one sample in a study of control samples from healthy donors and cancer patients. Measured with immunoSEQ multiplex PCR; TCRdb has only the in-frame clones, and not every one. The sample lists under 80,000 clones, under 95% occurring once. The material sequenced was PBMCs. All receptors derive from a woman aged 35 to 49 with lung cancer. The CDR3 runs from the conserved cysteine through the conserved F or W. A D gene is named only where the DNA matches it firmly. Expanded clones get a size class; other rows say once, few or many, or leave the size out.

j_call v_call d_call clone_size cdr3_aa cdr3_nt
TRBJ2-3 TRBV25-1 TRBD2 - CASSARGASGGGTQYF TGTGCCAGCAGTGCAAGGGGGGCTAGCGGGGGAGGTACGCAGTATTTT
TRBJ2-1 TRBV6-5 TRBD1 once CASSYLTGAEFF TGTGCCAGCAGTTACTTGACAGGGGCGGAGTTCTTC
TRBJ2-5 TRBV7-2 TRBD1 - CASSLRGPQETQYF TGTGCCAGCAGCTTAAGGGGGCCCCAAGAGACCCAGTACTTC
TRBJ2-7 TRBV29-1 - - CSVDAKGGSEQYF TGCAGCGTCGACGCAAAAGGAGGGAGCGAGCAGTACTTC
TRBJ1-1 TRBV5-1 - - CASSKDGMNTEAFF TGCGCCAGCAGCAAGGACGGGATGAACACTGAAGCTTTCTTT
TRBJ2-1 TRBV5-1 - - CASSLESGLHNEQFF TGCGCCAGCAGCTTAGAATCGGGACTGCACAATGAGCAGTTCTTC
TRBJ1-1 TRBV11-3 TRBD1 - CASSNEGSGGNTEAFF TGTGCCAGCAGCAACGAAGGATCAGGGGGCAATACTGAAGCTTTCTTT
TRBJ1-1 TRBV5-1 TRBD1 - CASSLERTGGRAFF TGCGCCAGCAGCTTGGAAAGGACAGGGGGACGAGCTTTCTTT
TRBJ1-1 TRBV7-7 TRBD1 - CASSAGTGDAEAFF TGTGCTAGCAGCGCGGGGACAGGGGATGCTGAAGCTTTCTTT
TRBJ1-5 TRBV2 TRBD1 - CASSDPRRQGTNQPQHF TGTGCCAGCAGTGACCCTCGACGACAGGGTACTAATCAGCCCCAGCATTTT
TRBJ1-1 TRBV4-1 - - CASSQGDYSRMNTEAFF TGCGCCAGCAGTCAAGGGGACTATAGCCGAATGAACACTGAAGCTTTCTTT
TRBJ2-7 TRBV3-1/TRBV3-2 - - CASSQDRRGGTSYEQYF TGTGCCAGCAGCCAAGATCGTAGGGGGGGCACCTCCTACGAGCAGTACTTC
TRBJ1-1 TRBV5-1 - - CASSISPGNTEAFF TGCGCCAGCAGCATCTCACCGGGGAACACTGAAGCTTTCTTT
TRBJ1-1 TRBV6-5 TRBD1 - CASSSGTGANTEAFF TGTGCCAGCAGTTCCGGGACAGGGGCCAACACTGAAGCTTTCTTT
TRBJ2-7 TRBV29-1 TRBD1 - CSVVGQKYEQYF TGCAGCGTTGTGGGACAGAAGTACGAGCAGTACTTC
TRBJ1-3 TRBV5-1 - once CASSWDWTDSGNTIYF TGCGCCAGCAGCTGGGATTGGACAGACTCTGGAAACACCATATATTTT
TRBJ1-1 TRBV25-1 - few CASIWGAEAFF TGTGCCAGCATCTGGGGAGCTGAAGCTTTCTTT
TRBJ1-2 TRBV3-1/TRBV3-2 - - CASSPTGGGRYGYTF TGTGCCAGCAGCCCTACCGGGGGGGGAAGGTATGGCTACACCTTC
TRBJ2-5 TRBV5-4 - - CASRSGEETQYF TGTGCCAGCCGAAGCGGAGAAGAGACCCAGTACTTC
TRBJ2-7 TRBV29-1 - - CSVSFGAYEQYF TGCAGCGTTTCCTTTGGAGCCTACGAGCAGTACTTC
TRBJ2-1 TRBV3-1/TRBV3-2 TRBD2 - CASSQGLAKRNEQFF TGTGCCAGCAGCCAGGGACTAGCGAAAAGAAATGAGCAGTTCTTC
TRBJ2-3 TRBV13 TRBD2 - CASSLVFGGARDTQYF TGTGCCAGCAGCTTAGTTTTCGGGGGGGCAAGGGATACGCAGTATTTT
TRBJ2-7 TRBV30 - once CAVGGSYEQYF TGTGCCGTAGGGGGATCCTACGAGCAGTACTTC
TRBJ1-2 TRBV11-3 - - CASSLDQRGYTF TGTGCCAGCAGCTTAGATCAACGGGGCTACACCTTC
TRBJ1-2 TRBV11-2 TRBD1 few CASSSVKGQGNGYTF TGTGCCAGCAGCTCCGTAAAGGGACAGGGTAATGGCTACACCTTC
TRBJ2-3 TRBV13 TRBD2 - CASSGLAGGSTDTQYF TGTGCCAGCAGCGGACTAGCGGGGGGGAGCACAGATACGCAGTATTTT
TRBJ1-5 TRBV7-2 - - CASSGEREGNQPQHF TGTGCCAGCAGCGGGGAAAGGGAGGGCAATCAGCCCCAGCATTTT
TRBJ2-7 TRBV19 - - CASSSGVGPYEQYF TGTGCCAGTAGTTCAGGAGTGGGACCTTACGAGCAGTACTTC
TRBJ2-1 TRBV28 - - CASSLSGSNEQFF TGTGCCAGCAGTCTCTCGGGGAGCAATGAGCAGTTCTTC
TRBJ2-3 TRBV19 - few CASSMRGIGDTQYF TGTGCCAGTAGTATGAGAGGGATTGGAGATACGCAGTATTTT
TRBJ2-1 TRBV15 TRBD1 - CATSTRGQGASYNEQFF TGTGCCACCAGCACACGGGGACAGGGGGCGTCTTACAATGAGCAGTTCTTC
TRBJ1-3 TRBV7-6 - - CASSAVVASGNTIYF TGTGCCAGCAGCGCCGTAGTGGCCTCTGGAAACACCATATATTTT
TRBJ1-1 TRBV28 - few CASSLVTSNTEAFF TGTGCCAGCAGTTTAGTAACTTCCAACACTGAAGCTTTCTTT
TRBJ1-5 TRBV19 - - CASSIAGRSNQPQHF TGTGCCAGTAGTATAGCAGGGCGAAGCAATCAGCCCCAGCATTTT